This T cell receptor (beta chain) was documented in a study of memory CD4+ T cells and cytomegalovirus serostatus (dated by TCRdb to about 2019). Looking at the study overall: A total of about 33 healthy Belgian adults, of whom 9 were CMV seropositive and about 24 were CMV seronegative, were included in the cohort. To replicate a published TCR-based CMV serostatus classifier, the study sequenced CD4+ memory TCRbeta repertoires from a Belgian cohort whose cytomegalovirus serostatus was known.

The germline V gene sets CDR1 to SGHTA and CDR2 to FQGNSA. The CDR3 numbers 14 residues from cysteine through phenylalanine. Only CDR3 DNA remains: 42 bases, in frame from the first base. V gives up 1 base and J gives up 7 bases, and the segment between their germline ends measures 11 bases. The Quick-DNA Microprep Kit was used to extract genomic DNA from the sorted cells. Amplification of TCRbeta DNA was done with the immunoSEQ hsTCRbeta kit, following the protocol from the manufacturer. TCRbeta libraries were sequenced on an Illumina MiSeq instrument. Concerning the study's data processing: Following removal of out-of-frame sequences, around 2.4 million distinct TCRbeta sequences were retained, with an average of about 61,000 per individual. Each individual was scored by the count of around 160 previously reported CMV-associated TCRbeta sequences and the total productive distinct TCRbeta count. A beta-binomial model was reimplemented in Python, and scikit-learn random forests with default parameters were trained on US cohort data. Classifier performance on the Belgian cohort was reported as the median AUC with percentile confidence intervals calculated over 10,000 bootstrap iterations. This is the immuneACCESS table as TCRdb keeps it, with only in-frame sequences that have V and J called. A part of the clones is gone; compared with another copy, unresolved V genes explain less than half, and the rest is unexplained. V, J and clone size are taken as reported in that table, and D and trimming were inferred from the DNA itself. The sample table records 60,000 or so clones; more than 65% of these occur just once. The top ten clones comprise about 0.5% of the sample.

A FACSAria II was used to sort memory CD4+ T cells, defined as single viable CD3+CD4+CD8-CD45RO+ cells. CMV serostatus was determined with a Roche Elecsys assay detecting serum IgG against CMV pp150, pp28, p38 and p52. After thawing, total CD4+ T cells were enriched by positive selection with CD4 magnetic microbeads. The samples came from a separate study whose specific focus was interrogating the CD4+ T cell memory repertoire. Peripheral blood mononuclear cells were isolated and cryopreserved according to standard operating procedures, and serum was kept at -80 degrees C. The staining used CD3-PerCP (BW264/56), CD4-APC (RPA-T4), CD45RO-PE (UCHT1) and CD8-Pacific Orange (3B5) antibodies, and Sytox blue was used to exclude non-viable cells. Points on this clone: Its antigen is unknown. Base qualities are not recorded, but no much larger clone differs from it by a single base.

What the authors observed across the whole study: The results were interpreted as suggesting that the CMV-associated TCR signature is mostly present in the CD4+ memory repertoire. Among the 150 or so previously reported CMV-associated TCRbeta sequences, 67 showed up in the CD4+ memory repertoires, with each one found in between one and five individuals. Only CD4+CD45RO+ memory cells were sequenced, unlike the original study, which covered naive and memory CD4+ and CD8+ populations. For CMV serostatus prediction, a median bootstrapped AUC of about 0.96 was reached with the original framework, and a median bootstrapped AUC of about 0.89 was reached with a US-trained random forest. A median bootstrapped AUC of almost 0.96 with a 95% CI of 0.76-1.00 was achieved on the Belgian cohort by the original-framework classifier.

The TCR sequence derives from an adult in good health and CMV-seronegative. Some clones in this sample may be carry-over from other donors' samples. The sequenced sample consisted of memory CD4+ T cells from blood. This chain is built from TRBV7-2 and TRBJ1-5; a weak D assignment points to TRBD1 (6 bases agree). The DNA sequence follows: TGTGCCAGCAGCTTAGAGGGGGGGCGGCAGCCCCAGCATTTT. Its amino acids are CASSLEGGRQPQHF.